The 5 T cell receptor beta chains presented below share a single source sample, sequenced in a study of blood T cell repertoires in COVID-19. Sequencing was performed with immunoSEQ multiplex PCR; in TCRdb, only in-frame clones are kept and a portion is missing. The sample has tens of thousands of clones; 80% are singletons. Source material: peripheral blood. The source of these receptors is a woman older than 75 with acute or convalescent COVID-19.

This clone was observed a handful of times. This CDR3 is CAISGLGHSNSPLHF. The CDR3 region has the DNA TGTGCCATCAGTGGACTAGGACACAGCAATTCACCCCTCCACTTT. This rearrangement joins TRBV10-3 to TRBJ1-6, with D tentatively TRBD1 (5 bases). Germline V gene lookup returns CDR1 ENHRY and CDR2 SYGVKD. This CDR3 is built from 15 residues. Trimming removed 4 bases from V and 7 bases from J, with 14 bases in between.

Here the CDR3 reads CASSPGTGGAYGYTF. DNA of the CDR3: TGTGCCAGCAGCCCGGGGACAGGGGGCGCCTATGGCTACACCTTC. The V and J genes are TRBV7-2 and TRBJ1-2; 12 bases map to TRBD1. This CDR3 region has 15 residues. The V gene end was trimmed by 5 bases and the J gene end by 4 bases; junction bases not matched to a gene: 5. Germline V gene lookup returns CDR1 SGHTA and CDR2 FQGNSA.

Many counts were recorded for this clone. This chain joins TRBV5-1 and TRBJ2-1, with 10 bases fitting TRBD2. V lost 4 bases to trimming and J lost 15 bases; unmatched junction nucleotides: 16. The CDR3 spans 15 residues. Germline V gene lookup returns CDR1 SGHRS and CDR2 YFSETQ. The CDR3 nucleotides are TGCGCCAGCAGCAACCCTCTAGCGGGGGTTAAAGGACGGTTCTTC. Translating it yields CASSNPLAGVKGRFF.

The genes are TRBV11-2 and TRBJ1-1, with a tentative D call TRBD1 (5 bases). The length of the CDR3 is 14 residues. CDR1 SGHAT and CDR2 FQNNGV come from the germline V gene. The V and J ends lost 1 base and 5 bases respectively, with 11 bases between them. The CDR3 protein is CASSLGVGGTEAFF. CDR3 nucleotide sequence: TGTGCCAGCAGCTTAGGAGTGGGGGGGACTGAAGCTTTCTTT.

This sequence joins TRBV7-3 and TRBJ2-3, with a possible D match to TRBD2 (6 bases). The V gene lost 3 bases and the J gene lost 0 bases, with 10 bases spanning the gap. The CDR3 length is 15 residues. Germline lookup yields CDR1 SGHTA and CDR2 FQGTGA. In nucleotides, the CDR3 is TGTGCCAGCAGCTTCGGCGGGGCGAGCACAGATACGCAGTATTTT. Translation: CASSFGGASTDTQYF.